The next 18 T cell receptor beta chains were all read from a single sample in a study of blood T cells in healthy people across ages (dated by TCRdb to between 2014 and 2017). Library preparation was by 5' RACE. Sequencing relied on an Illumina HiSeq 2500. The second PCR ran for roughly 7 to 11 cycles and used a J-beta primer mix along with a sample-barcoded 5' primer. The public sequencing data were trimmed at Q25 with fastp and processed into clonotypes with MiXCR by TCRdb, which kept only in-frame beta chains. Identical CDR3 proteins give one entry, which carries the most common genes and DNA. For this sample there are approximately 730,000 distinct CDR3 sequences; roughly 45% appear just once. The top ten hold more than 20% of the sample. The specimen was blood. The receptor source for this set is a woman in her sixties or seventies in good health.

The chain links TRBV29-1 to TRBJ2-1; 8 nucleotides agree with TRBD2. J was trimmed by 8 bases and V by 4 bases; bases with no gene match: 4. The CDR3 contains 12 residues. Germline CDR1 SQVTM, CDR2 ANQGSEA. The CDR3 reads CSVVREGYEQFF. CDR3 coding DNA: TGCAGCGTTGTTCGGGAGGGCTATGAGCAGTTCTTC.

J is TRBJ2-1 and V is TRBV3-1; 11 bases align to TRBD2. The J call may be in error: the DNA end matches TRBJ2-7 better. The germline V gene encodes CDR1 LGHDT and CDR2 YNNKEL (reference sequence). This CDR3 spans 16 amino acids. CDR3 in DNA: TGTGCCAGCAGCTTGGGACTAGCGGAGTCTTACAATGAGCAGTACTTC. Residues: CASSLGLAESYNEQYF.

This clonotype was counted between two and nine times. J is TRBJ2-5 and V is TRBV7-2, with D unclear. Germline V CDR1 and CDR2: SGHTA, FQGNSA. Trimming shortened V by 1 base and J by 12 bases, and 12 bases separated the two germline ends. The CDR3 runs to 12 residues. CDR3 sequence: CASSLDPWEKYF. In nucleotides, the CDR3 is TGTGCCAGCAGCTTAGATCCTTGGGAAAAGTACTTC.

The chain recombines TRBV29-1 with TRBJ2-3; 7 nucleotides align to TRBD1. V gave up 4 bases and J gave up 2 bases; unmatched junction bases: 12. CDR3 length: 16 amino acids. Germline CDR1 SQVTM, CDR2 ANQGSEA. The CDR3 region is CSVVIRGGQITDTQYF. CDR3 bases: TGCAGCGTTGTAATCAGAGGGGGACAGATCACAGATACGCAGTATTTT.

CDR3 loop: CASSQVGVDKQYF. CDR3 sequence (DNA): TGTGCCAGCAGCCAAGTAGGGGTGGACAAGCAGTACTTC. The chain combines TRBV4-2 with TRBJ2-7, with D perhaps TRBD1 (5 bases). The CDR3 covers 13 residues. V gave up 1 base and J gave up 8 bases, with 12 bases separating them. Looked up from germline, CDR1 is LGHNA and CDR2 is YNFKEQ.

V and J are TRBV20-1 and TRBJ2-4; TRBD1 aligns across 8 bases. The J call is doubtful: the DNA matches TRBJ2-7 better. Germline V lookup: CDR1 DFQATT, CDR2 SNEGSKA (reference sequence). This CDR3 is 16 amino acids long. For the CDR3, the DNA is TGCAGTGCTAGAGTCTCACAGGGGGGACAAGGCTACGAGCAGTACTTC. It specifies CSARVSQGGQGYEQYF.

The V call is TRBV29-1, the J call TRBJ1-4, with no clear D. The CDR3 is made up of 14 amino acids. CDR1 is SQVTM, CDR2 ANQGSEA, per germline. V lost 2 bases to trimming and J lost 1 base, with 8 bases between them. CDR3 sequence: CSVESGETNEKLFF. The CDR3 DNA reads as TGCAGCGTTGAATCGGGTGAAACTAATGAAAAACTGTTTTTT.

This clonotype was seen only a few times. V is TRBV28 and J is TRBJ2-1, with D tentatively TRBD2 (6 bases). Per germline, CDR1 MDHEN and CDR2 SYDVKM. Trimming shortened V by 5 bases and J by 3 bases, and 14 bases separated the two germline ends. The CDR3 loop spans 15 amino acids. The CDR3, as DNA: TGTGCCAGCAGTACTCTTAGCGGCTACTACAATGAGCAGTTCTTC. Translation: CASSTLSGYYNEQFF.

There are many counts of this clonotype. The CDR3 loop reads CASSQDSGGGHNEQFF. The DNA for the CDR3 is TGCGCCAGCAGCCAGGATAGCGGGGGAGGCCACAATGAGCAGTTCTTC. The chain links TRBV4-3 to TRBJ2-1, with 9 bases aligning to TRBD2. With 3 bases clipped from V and 5 bases from J, the junction kept 8 bases outside the gene matches. The CDR3 length is 16 residues. CDR1 is LGHNA, CDR2 YSLEER, per germline.

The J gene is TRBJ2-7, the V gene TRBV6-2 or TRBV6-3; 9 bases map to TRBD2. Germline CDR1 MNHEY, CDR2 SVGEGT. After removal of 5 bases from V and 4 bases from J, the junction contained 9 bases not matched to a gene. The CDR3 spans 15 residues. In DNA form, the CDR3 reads TGTGCCAGCAGTGGTCGGGGACTAGCAGATTACGAGCAGTACTTC. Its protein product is CASSGRGLADYEQYF.

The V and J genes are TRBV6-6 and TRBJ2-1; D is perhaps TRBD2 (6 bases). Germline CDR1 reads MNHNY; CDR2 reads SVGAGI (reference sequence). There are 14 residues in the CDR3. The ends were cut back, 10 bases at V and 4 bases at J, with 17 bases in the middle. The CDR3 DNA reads TGTGCCACCGCAAACCGGGACTTTTACAATGAGCAGTTCTTC. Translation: CATANRDFYNEQFF.

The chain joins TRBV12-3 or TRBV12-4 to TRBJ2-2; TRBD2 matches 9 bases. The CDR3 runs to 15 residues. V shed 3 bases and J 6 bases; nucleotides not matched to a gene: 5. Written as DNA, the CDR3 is TGTGCCAGCAGTTTGATAGCGGGGGAATCCGGGGAGCTGTTTTTT. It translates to CASSLIAGESGELFF.

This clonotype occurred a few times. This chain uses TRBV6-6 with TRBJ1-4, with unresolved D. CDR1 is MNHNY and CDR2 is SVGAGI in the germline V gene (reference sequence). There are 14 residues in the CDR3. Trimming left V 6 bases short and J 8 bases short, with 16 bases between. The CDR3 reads CASSPARLSEKLFF. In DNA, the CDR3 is TGTGCCAGCAGCCCAGCCCGCCTTTCCGAAAAACTGTTTTTT.

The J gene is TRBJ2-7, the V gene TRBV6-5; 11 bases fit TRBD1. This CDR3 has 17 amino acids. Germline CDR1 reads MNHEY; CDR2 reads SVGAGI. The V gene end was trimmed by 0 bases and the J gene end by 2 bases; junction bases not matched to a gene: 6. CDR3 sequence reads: CASSYSSPGQGAYEQYF. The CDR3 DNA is TGTGCCAGCAGTTACTCAAGTCCGGGACAGGGGGCCTACGAGCAGTACTTC.

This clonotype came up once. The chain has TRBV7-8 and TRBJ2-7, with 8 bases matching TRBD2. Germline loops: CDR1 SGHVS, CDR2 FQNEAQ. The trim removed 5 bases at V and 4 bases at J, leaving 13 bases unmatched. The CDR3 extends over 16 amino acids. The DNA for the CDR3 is TGTGCCAGCAGCACGGGGGGGGGGACCCCCGTTTACGAGCAGTACTTC. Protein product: CASSTGGGTPVYEQYF.

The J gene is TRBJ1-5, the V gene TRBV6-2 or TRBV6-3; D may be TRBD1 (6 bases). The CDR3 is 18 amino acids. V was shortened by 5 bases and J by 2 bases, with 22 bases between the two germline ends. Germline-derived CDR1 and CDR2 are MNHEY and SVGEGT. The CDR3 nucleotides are TGTGCCAGCAGTCCACGGCGGCTAGACAGGCGAGGCAATCAGCCCCAGCATTTT. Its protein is CASSPRRLDRRGNQPQHF.

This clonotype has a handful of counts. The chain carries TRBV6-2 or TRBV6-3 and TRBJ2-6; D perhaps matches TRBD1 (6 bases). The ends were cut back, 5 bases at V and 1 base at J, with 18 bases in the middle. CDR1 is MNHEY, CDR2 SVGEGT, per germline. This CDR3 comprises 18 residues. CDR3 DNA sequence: TGTGCCAGCAGTACGACCCAGGGGATAGGATCTGGGGCCAACGTCCTGACTTTC. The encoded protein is CASSTTQGIGSGANVLTF.

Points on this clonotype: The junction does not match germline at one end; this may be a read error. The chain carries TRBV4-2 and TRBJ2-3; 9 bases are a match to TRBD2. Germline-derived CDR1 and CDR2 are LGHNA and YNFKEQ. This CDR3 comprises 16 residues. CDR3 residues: CASSQALAGGADKQYF. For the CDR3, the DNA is TGTGCCAGCAGCCAAGCTCTTGCGGGAGGGGCAGATAAGCAGTATTTT.